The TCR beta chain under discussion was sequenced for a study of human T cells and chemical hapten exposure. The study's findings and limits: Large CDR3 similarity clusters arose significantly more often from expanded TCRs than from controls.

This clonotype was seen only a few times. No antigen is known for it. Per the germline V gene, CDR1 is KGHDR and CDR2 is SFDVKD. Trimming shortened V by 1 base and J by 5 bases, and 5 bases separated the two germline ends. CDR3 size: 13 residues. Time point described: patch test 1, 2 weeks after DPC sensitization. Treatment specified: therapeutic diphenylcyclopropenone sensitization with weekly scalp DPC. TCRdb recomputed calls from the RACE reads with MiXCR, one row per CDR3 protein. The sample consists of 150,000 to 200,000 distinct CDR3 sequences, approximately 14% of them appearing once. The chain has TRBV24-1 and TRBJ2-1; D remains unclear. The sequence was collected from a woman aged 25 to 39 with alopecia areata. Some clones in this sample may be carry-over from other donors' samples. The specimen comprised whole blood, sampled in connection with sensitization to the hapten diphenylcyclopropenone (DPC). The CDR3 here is CATSDFLDNEQFF. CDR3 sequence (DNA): TGTGCCACCAGTGATTTCCTGGACAATGAGCAGTTCTTC.